These T cell receptor beta chains were read from a single sample in a study of T cells after yellow fever vaccination. Via MiXCR, TCRdb re-called the 5' RACE reads, giving one row per CDR3 protein. The profile shows over 100,000 distinct CDR3 sequences, approximately 8.4% of them singletons. Sequences were derived from CD8+ T cells sorted from PBMCs, sampled 45 days after the yellow fever booster vaccination. The source is a man aged 30 to 39 who received the YFV17D yellow fever vaccine. The CDR3 runs from the conserved cysteine through the conserved F or W. The D gene is left open where the match is weak. Clone sizes are given selectively: once, few, many, or a class where the clone is expanded.

d_gene	v_gene	j_gene	abundance	CDR3aa	CDR3nt
-	TRBV5-1	TRBJ2-7	many	CASSTRDEQYF	TGCGCCAGCAGCACCCGCGACGAGCAGTACTTC
-	TRBV10-2	TRBJ2-1	many	CATRQARTQSSYNEQFF	TGCGCCACCCGACAGGCCAGGACCCAAAGCTCCTACAATGAGCAGTTCTTC
-	TRBV12-3/TRBV12-4	TRBJ2-5	few	CASSFTALKLQETQYF	TGTGCCAGCAGTTTCACGGCCCTGAAGCTTCAAGAGACCCAGTACTTC
-	TRBV27	TRBJ2-5	few	CASSLYSFGETQYF	TGTGCCAGCAGTTTATATTCATTCGGAGAGACCCAGTACTTC
-	TRBV18	TRBJ2-1	many	CASSPSGGAINEQFF	TGTGCCAGCTCACCATCCGGGGGCGCCATCAATGAGCAGTTCTTC
-	TRBV20-1	TRBJ2-1	many	CSARDRDDRMRFF	TGCAGTGCTAGAGACCGGGACGACAGAATGAGGTTCTTC
TRBD2	TRBV25-1	TRBJ2-5	many	CVAGGGETQYF	TGTGTAGCGGGAGGGGGGGAGACCCAGTACTTC
-	TRBV12-3/TRBV12-4	TRBJ2-4	many	CASRRIGAKNIQYF	TGTGCCAGCAGGCGCATTGGAGCCAAAAACATTCAGTACTTC
-	TRBV20-1	TRBJ2-7	few	CSAREELRTYEQYF	TGCAGTGCTAGAGAAGAGCTCCGAACCTACGAGCAGTACTTC
TRBD1	TRBV11-2	TRBJ2-3	many	CASSFRDRATDTQYF	TGTGCCAGCAGTTTCCGGGACAGGGCCACAGATACGCAGTATTTT
TRBD2	TRBV7-8	TRBJ2-3	few	CASSSLTSGSDTQYF	TGTGCCAGCAGCTCTTTGACTAGCGGGAGTGATACGCAGTATTTT
TRBD2	TRBV11-2	TRBJ2-2	many	CASSPHHLTSGSSTGELFF	TGTGCCAGCAGCCCTCATCACCTCACTAGCGGGAGTTCGACCGGGGAGCTGTTTTTT
-	TRBV4-3	TRBJ2-3	-	CASSQAVGSDTQYF	TGCGCCAGCAGCCAAGCGGTGGGGTCAGATACGCAGTATTTT
TRBD2	TRBV12-3/TRBV12-4	TRBJ2-3	-	CASSRTSGTDTQYF	TGTGCCAGCAGTCGCACTAGCGGCACAGATACGCAGTATTTT
TRBD2	TRBV5-6	TRBJ2-7	many	CASSFGTSGYEQYF	TGTGCCAGCAGCTTCGGGACTAGCGGGTACGAGCAGTACTTC
-	TRBV29-1	TRBJ1-2	many	CSAALTGPSNYGYTF	TGCAGCGCTGCGCTCACAGGGCCGTCTAACTATGGCTACACCTTC
-	TRBV28	TRBJ2-3	many	CASSPETGYEGDTQYF	TGTGCCAGCAGTCCCGAGACAGGCTACGAGGGAGATACGCAGTATTTT
-	TRBV7-9	TRBJ2-7	many	CASQPSPGITEQYF	TGTGCCAGCCAGCCTTCTCCAGGGATTACAGAGCAGTACTTC
TRBD2	TRBV15	TRBJ2-5	many	CATSRGTSGLEETQYF	TGTGCCACCAGCAGGGGGACTAGCGGGTTGGAAGAGACCCAGTACTTC
-	TRBV6-6	TRBJ2-1	many	CASITTSLDEQFF	TGTGCCAGCATCACAACTAGTCTCGATGAGCAGTTCTTC
-	TRBV7-8	TRBJ2-7	many	CASSPARGDEQYF	TGTGCCAGCAGTCCCGCCCGGGGTGACGAGCAGTACTTC
-	TRBV9	TRBJ2-5	many	CASSAESRAQETQYF	TGTGCCAGCAGCGCCGAATCGAGGGCCCAAGAGACCCAGTACTTC
-	TRBV6-1	TRBJ2-7	-	CASRKGGGYEQYF	TGTGCCAGCAGGAAGGGGGGCGGTTACGAGCAGTACTTC
-	TRBV6-2/TRBV6-3	TRBJ2-7	many	CASRELGGQGYEQYF	TGTGCCAGCAGAGAATTGGGAGGCCAGGGCTACGAGCAGTACTTC
TRBD2	TRBV27	TRBJ2-5	few	CARAPGGLAGTLGDQETQYF	TGTGCCAGGGCCCCCGGGGGGCTAGCGGGAACATTGGGGGATCAAGAGACCCAGTACTTC
TRBD1	TRBV7-3	TRBJ2-7	few	CASSLSSGTGGEHEQYF	TGTGCCAGCAGCTTATCCTCCGGGACAGGGGGGGAGCACGAGCAGTACTTC
TRBD2	TRBV5-1	TRBJ2-1	many	CASSLSGRMDEQFF	TGCGCCAGCAGCTTAAGCGGGAGAATGGATGAGCAGTTCTTC
-	TRBV3-1	TRBJ1-2	-	CASSQVAGDGYTF	TGTGCCAGCAGCCAAGTGGCAGGGGATGGCTACACCTTC
-	TRBV20-1	TRBJ2-7	many	CSATQTYEQYF	TGCAGTGCTACACAAACCTACGAGCAGTACTTC
-	TRBV27	TRBJ2-7	many	CASSLSGGPHYEQYF	TGTGCCAGCAGTTTATCCGGGGGCCCCCACTACGAGCAGTACTTC